These 32 T cell receptor beta chains share one sample of origin, sequenced in a study of cytomegalovirus exposure and HLA in healthy donors. Use of 60 Vbeta and 13 Jbeta primers characterized the PCR. The table came from immunoSEQ multiplex PCR; TCRdb's copy has only in-frame clones and leaves some out. Of 100,000 or so clones in the sample, about 75% were seen once. Sequenced material: PBMCs. Receptors were obtained from a man aged 25 to 40 in good health and CMV-seropositive.

V gene TRBV19 combines with J gene TRBJ1-5, with 9 bases that match TRBD1. This CDR3 contains 16 residues. Losses at the gene ends were 5 bases for V and 3 bases for J; bases not matched to a gene: 8. CDR1 LNHDA and CDR2 SQIVND come from the germline V gene (reference sequence). Written as DNA, the CDR3 is TGTGCCAGTAGTTCCGGGACAGGGTCGGACAATCAGCCCCAGCATTTT. This gives the protein CASSSGTGSDNQPQHF.

The chain is built from TRBV9 and TRBJ2-2; 7 bases align to TRBD2. Germline V gene sequence: CDR1 SGDLS, CDR2 YYNGEE. This CDR3 is 14 amino acids long. V was clipped by 5 bases and J by 4 bases; unmatched bases: 5. The CDR3 protein is CASRPGRVTGELFF. CDR3 DNA: TGTGCCAGCAGACCAGGGAGGGTCACCGGGGAGCTGTTTTTT.

The J gene is TRBJ2-5, the V gene TRBV5-1, with 8 positions matching TRBD2. The CDR3 is made up of 15 amino acids. In germline, CDR1 is SGHRS, CDR2 YFSETQ. V was clipped by 3 bases and J by 0 bases; unmatched bases: 4. For the CDR3, the DNA is TGCGCCAGCAGCTCGGCGGGGGGCGACCAAGAGACCCAGTACTTC. Residues: CASSSAGGDQETQYF.

This clone has only a few counts. The chain recombines TRBV5-1 with TRBJ2-7, with 8 bases fitting TRBD1. The V segment lost 0 bases and the J segment 7 bases; nucleotides outside the gene matches: 12. Germline V gene sequence: CDR1 SGHRS, CDR2 YFSETQ. The CDR3 extends over 16 amino acids. The CDR3 spells CASSLGGQEPFVEQYF. The CDR3 DNA reads as TGCGCCAGCAGCTTGGGGGGACAGGAACCCTTCGTGGAGCAGTACTTC.

The chain employs TRBV7-2 and TRBJ1-2; D not certain. Germline CDR1 is SGHTA and CDR2 is FQGNSA. V lost 1 base and J lost 7, with 4 bases in between. The CDR3 has 11 amino acids. CDR3: CASSLVGGYTF. In DNA, the CDR3 is TGTGCCAGCAGCTTAGTCGGTGGCTACACCTTC.

There are a few counts of this clone. The chain recombines TRBV21-1 with TRBJ1-5; the table assigns TRBD1, which was not confirmed against the DNA. TRBV21-1 is a pseudogene locus. This CDR3 has 12 residues. CDR3 amino acids: CAGGQADQPQHF. In DNA form, the CDR3 reads TGTGCCGGGGGACAGGCAGATCAGCCCCAGCATTTT.

This clone was seen a handful of times. This sequence joins TRBV5-4 and TRBJ2-5; tentative D call: TRBD1 (6 bases). Deletions cut 4 bases from V and 5 bases from J, with 15 bases between. CDR1 is SGHNT, CDR2 YYREEE, per germline (reference sequence). The CDR3 extends over 14 amino acids. CDR3 sequence: CASSPGHQRETQYF. CDR3 in DNA: TGTGCCAGCAGCCCGGGACACCAAAGGGAGACCCAGTACTTC.

A few counts support this clone. The V call is TRBV6-1, the J call TRBJ1-5; tentative D call: TRBD1 (6 bases). Looked up from germline, CDR1 is MNHNS and CDR2 is SASEGT. V was pared by 3 bases and J by 3 bases, with 12 bases between. The CDR3 loop spans 15 amino acids. CDR3: CASSDGQLNNQPQHF. CDR3 bases: TGTGCCAGCAGTGACGGACAGTTAAACAATCAGCCCCAGCATTTT.

CDR3: CASSPGDSSKFF. The CDR3 bases are TGTGCCAGCAGCCCTGGGGACAGTTCGAAGTTCTTC. The rearrangement uses TRBV2 and TRBJ2-1; 7 positions match TRBD1. CDR3 length: 12 residues. Unmatched junction bases numbered 10, after V lost 6 bases and J lost 14 bases. The germline CDR1 and CDR2 sequences are SNHLY and FYNNEI.

The chain couples TRBV7-8 to TRBJ2-1, with 13 positions matching TRBD2. The J segment lost 4 bases and the V segment lost 5 bases, leaving 2 bases of the junction unmatched. The CDR3 is 15 residues long. The germline gives CDR1 SGHVS, CDR2 FQNEAQ. CDR3 sequence reads: CASSMTSGGYNEQFF. CDR3 nucleotides: TGTGCCAGCAGCATGACTAGCGGGGGGTACAATGAGCAGTTCTTC.

The CDR3 bases are TGTGCCAGCAGTTTGAGGGACAGTCTATATGGCTACACCTTC. It encodes CASSLRDSLYGYTF. V and J are TRBV28 and TRBJ1-2, with 7 bases lining up with TRBD1. CDR1 MDHEN and CDR2 SYDVKM come from the germline V gene. The CDR3 consists of 14 residues. With V trimmed by 3 bases and J by 5 bases, 6 bases remained unmatched.

This CDR3 reads CASSFGGAYEQYF. CDR3 nucleotide sequence: TGTGCCAGCAGCTTCGGGGGGGCCTACGAGCAGTACTTC. The V and J genes are TRBV11-2 and TRBJ2-7; TRBD2 agrees at 8 bases. CDR1 and CDR2 (germline): SGHAT, FQNNGV. The V gene end was trimmed by 3 bases and the J gene end by 2 bases; junction bases not matched to a gene: 0. This CDR3 is built from 13 residues.

This chain links TRBV19 with TRBJ1-1; 8 bases align to TRBD1. Germline V gene data show CDR1 as LNHDA and CDR2 as SQIVND (reference sequence). This CDR3 has 15 amino acids. J gave up 7 bases and V 5 bases, and 12 bases lay outside the gene matches. CDR3 amino acids: CASSPGSGGVDEAFF. In nucleotides, the CDR3 is TGTGCCAGTAGTCCCGGTTCAGGGGGCGTAGATGAAGCTTTCTTT.

This chain connects TRBV5-1 to TRBJ2-5; a weak D match, TRBD2 (6 bases). Trimming took off 4 bases at V and 5 bases at J, with 27 bases between the two ends. The germline CDR1 and CDR2 sequences are SGHRS and YFSETQ. The CDR3 is made up of 18 amino acids. The CDR3 region has the DNA TGCGCCAGCAGCGACGGACTACCGGGGGACCGATGGGCGGAGACCCAGTACTTC. This gives the protein CASSDGLPGDRWAETQYF.

This clone came up a few times. This rearrangement joins TRBV6-6 to TRBJ1-5, with 7 bases identical to TRBD1. CDR1 is MNHNY, CDR2 SVGAGI, per germline (reference sequence). V dropped 4 bases and J dropped 0; count of bases not matched to a gene: 6. The CDR3 sequence is 16 residues long. The CDR3 nucleotides are TGTGCCAGCAGTTCGAGACAGGGCAATAGCAATCAGCCCCAGCATTTT. It encodes CASSSRQGNSNQPQHF.

In this sample, this clone turned up a few times. The chain employs TRBV6-5 and TRBJ1-3, with TRBD1 as a possible D gene (5 bases). V lost 0 bases and J 8 bases, leaving 14 bases between the germline ends. The CDR3 length is 15 residues. Per germline, CDR1 MNHEY and CDR2 SVGAGI. CDR3 sequence: CASSYSSQGGHTIYF. CDR3 DNA: TGTGCCAGCAGTTACTCGTCGCAGGGTGGGCACACCATATATTTT.

V usage is TRBV2 and J usage is TRBJ2-3; 12 nucleotides align to TRBD2. From germline, CDR1 is SNHLY and CDR2 FYNNEI. Unmatched junction bases numbered 4, after V lost 3 bases and J lost 3 bases. The CDR3 is made up of 16 amino acids. The CDR3 loop reads CASSETLAGGTDTQYF. In nucleotides, the CDR3 is TGTGCCAGCAGTGAGACTCTAGCGGGGGGGACAGATACGCAGTATTTT.

This clone was recorded a few times. The chain has TRBV6-5 and TRBJ1-3; 7 nucleotides agree with TRBD1. J gave up 1 base and V 1 base, and 4 bases lay outside the gene matches. The CDR3 is made up of 16 amino acids. Germline CDR1 MNHEY, CDR2 SVGAGI. This CDR3 reads CASSYLTRGSGNTIYF. The CDR3, as DNA: TGTGCCAGCAGTTACTTGACCAGGGGGTCTGGAAACACCATATATTTT.

The genes are TRBV10-2 and TRBJ2-3; 15 nucleotides align to TRBD2. J was trimmed by 5 bases and V by 7 bases; bases with no gene match: 10. The CDR3 contains 17 residues. CDR1 is WSHSY, CDR2 SAAADI, per germline. The CDR3, as DNA: TGCGCCAGCAAAGGACTAGCGGGGGGGCTGTTGGGAGATACGCAGTATTTT. Translation gives CASKGLAGGLLGDTQYF.

The CDR3: CASSPRGGANEKLFF. The DNA of the CDR3 is TGTGCCAGCAGTCCCAGGGGAGGGGCTAATGAAAAACTGTTTTTT. The chain is built from TRBV9 and TRBJ1-4, with D possibly being TRBD1 (6 bases). With 5 bases removed from V and 3 bases from J, the gap between germline ends came to 14 bases. The CDR3 is made up of 15 amino acids. Germline values: CDR1 SGDLS, CDR2 YYNGEE.

This clone was counted between two and nine times. V and J are TRBV6-6 and TRBJ1-4; D is unresolved. Germline-derived CDR1 and CDR2 are MNHNY and SVGAGI (reference sequence). The CDR3 has 15 residues. Trimming left V 0 bases short and J 5 bases short, with 10 bases between. CDR3 protein: CASSYSIGMNEKLFF. The CDR3 nucleotides read TGTGCCAGCAGTTACTCGATCGGGATGAATGAAAAACTGTTTTTT.

J is TRBJ2-5 and V is TRBV6-5, with a tentative D call TRBD1 (6 bases). The J call may be incorrect, as the DNA end agrees better with TRBJ2-7. CDR1 and CDR2 from the germline V gene are MNHEY and SVGAGI. The CDR3 has 13 residues. The CDR3 coding sequence is TGTGCCAGCAGTTTGCACAGGGACTACGAGCAGTACTTC. Its translation is CASSLHRDYEQYF.

This clone was seen a few times. The V gene is TRBV7-6, the J gene TRBJ1-1, with a tentative D call TRBD1 (5 bases). Germline V gene sequence: CDR1 SGHVS, CDR2 FNYEAQ. The CDR3 has 13 amino acids. V dropped 8 bases and J dropped 3 bases, with 13 bases sitting between them. The CDR3 region has the DNA TGTGCCAGCGGAGCCCCGGGGGACACTGAAGCTTTCTTT. The encoded protein is CASGAPGDTEAFF.

The chain couples TRBV29-1 to TRBJ1-2; 9 bases fit TRBD1. With 4 bases clipped from V and 6 bases from J, the junction kept 12 bases outside the gene matches. The CDR3 runs 15 residues. Per the germline V gene, CDR1 is SQVTM and CDR2 is ANQGSEA. The CDR3 nucleotides read TGCAGCGTTGGCTCTCACAGGGGGCTGGAACATGGCTACACCTTC. This translates into CSVGSHRGLEHGYTF.

A few counts support this clone. CDR3 bases: TGTGCCAGCACAGGGACAGGGGGACGCAATCAGCCCCAGCATTTT. It encodes CASTGTGGRNQPQHF. The chain carries TRBV6-6 and TRBJ1-5; TRBD1 aligns across 11 bases. CDR3 length equals 15 residues. J lost 2 bases, V lost 7 bases, and 4 bases had no gene match. Germline V gene data show CDR1 as MNHNY and CDR2 as SVGAGI (reference sequence).

The sample holds one count of this clone. The J gene is TRBJ1-3, the V gene TRBV29-1; D not resolved. Trimming took 4 bases from V and 4 from J, leaving 11 bases between them. The length of the CDR3 is 13 residues. The germline CDR1 and CDR2 sequences are SQVTM and ANQGSEA. The CDR3 loop is CSVVQIPGNTIYF. The CDR3 bases are TGCAGCGTTGTACAGATCCCCGGAAACACCATATATTTT.

The chain carries TRBV6-5 and TRBJ2-5; 8 nucleotides agree with TRBD2. The V gene's germline CDR1 is MNHEY and CDR2 SVGAGI. The CDR3 is 15 residues long. J lost 5 bases, V lost 6 bases, and 11 bases had no gene match. The CDR3 DNA reads TGTGCCAGCAGACCCGGGACGACGGGAGGGGAGACCCAGTACTTC. Translation: CASRPGTTGGETQYF.

V is TRBV15 and J is TRBJ2-4; the match to TRBD1 covers 7 bases. CDR3 size: 12 residues. Germline CDR1 reads LNHNV; CDR2 reads YYDKDF (reference sequence). J lost 11 bases, V lost 2 bases, and 3 bases had no gene match. The CDR3 spells CATSRWTGLQYF. The DNA for the CDR3 is TGTGCCACCAGCAGATGGACAGGTCTTCAGTACTTC.

This clone was found a few times. V is TRBV6-5 and J is TRBJ2-1, with 8 bases identical to TRBD1. The length of the CDR3 is 15 residues. Germline CDR1 is MNHEY and CDR2 is SVGAGI. V was pared by 4 bases and J by 2 bases, with 4 bases of the junction left unmatched. CDR3 region: CASSSGQDTYNEQFF. The CDR3 DNA sequence: TGTGCCAGCAGTTCGGGACAGGATACCTACAATGAGCAGTTCTTC.

This clone was counted a few times. The rearrangement joins TRBV5-4 to TRBJ2-1; 7 bases align to TRBD1. The CDR3 contains 13 residues. The V gene's germline CDR1 is SGHNT and CDR2 YYREEE (reference sequence). J lost 9 bases, V lost 2 bases, and 5 bases had no gene match. CDR3 sequence: CASSLTGAIEQFF. Written as DNA, the CDR3 is TGTGCCAGCAGCTTAACAGGGGCTATTGAGCAGTTCTTC. The whole variable domain, remainder taken from reference TRBV5-4 and TRBJ2-1, is ETGVTQSPTHLIKTRGQQVTLRCSSQSGHNTVSWYQQALGQGPQFIFQYYREEENGRGNFPPRFSGLQFPNYSSELNVNALELDDSALYLCASSLTGAIEQFFGPGTRLTVL.

The V gene is TRBV5-1, the J gene TRBJ2-7; unclear D gene. Between the trimmed V and J ends, which lost 4 bases and 4 bases, there was a span of 15 bases. The CDR3 sequence is 14 residues long. CDR1 is SGHRS and CDR2 is YFSETQ in the germline V gene. CDR3 bases: TGCGCCAGCAGCCCCCGCCCGGCGGCTTACGAGCAGTACTTC. It codes for CASSPRPAAYEQYF.

This chain links TRBV7-6 with TRBJ2-5; 8 bases map to TRBD1. With V trimmed by 5 bases and J by 5 bases, 13 bases remained unmatched. Looked up from germline, CDR1 is SGHVS and CDR2 is FNYEAQ. CDR3 size: 16 residues. The CDR3 loop is CASSVPGQGEGETQYF. The CDR3 DNA reads as TGTGCCAGCAGCGTCCCCGGACAGGGTGAGGGGGAGACCCAGTACTTC. Looking up the rest from reference TRBV7-6 and TRBJ2-5 gives the full variable domain: GAGVSQSPRYKVTKRGQDVALRCDPISGHVSLYWYRQALGQGPEFLTYFNYEAQQDKSGLPNDRFSAERPEGSISTLTIQRTEQRDSAMYRCASSVPGQGEGETQYFGPGTRLLVL.